These 13 T cell receptor beta chains originate from one sample sequenced in a study of radiation and T cells in renal cell carcinoma. The treatment was: treatment-naive control, cytoreductive nephrectomy. Sequencing used immunoSEQ multiplex PCR; TCRdb keeps in-frame clones, though not all of them. The sample yields tens of thousands of clones, about three fifths seen once. Source: tumor tissue, taken from a patient whose treatment was nephrectomy without radiotherapy. The receptors come from a man aged 40-49 years with renal cell carcinoma.

V gene TRBV4-1 combines with J gene TRBJ2-5; 12 nucleotides match TRBD2. The CDR3 runs to 15 residues. V lost 4 bases and J lost 4; bases outside the gene matches: 4. Germline values: CDR1 MGHRA, CDR2 YSYEKL. The DNA for the CDR3 is TGCGCCAGCAGCCGACCTAGCGGGAGGGCAGAGACCCAGTACTTC. It specifies CASSRPSGRAETQYF.

The chain combines TRBV5-1 with TRBJ1-1; TRBD1 aligns across 7 bases. The J segment lost 1 base and the V segment lost 1 base, leaving 4 bases of the junction unmatched. CDR3 length: 15 residues. Germline assignment: CDR1 SGHRS and CDR2 YFSETQ. CDR3: CASSLRTGWNTEAFF. In DNA form, the CDR3 reads TGCGCCAGCAGCTTGCGGACAGGTTGGAACACTGAAGCTTTCTTT.

This clone was detected a few times. This rearrangement joins TRBV29-1 to TRBJ2-7; D unclear. CDR1 is SQVTM, CDR2 ANQGSEA, per germline. CDR3 length: 11 residues. V shed 7 bases and J shed 5 bases, with 12 bases lying between them. The CDR3 loop is CSASTVDEQYF. The DNA for the CDR3 is TGCAGCGCTTCCACTGTCGACGAGCAGTACTTC.

J is TRBJ2-3 and V is TRBV7-3, with D possibly being TRBD2 (6 bases). This CDR3 has 14 residues. Trimming took 2 bases from V and 0 from J, leaving 6 bases between them. Germline lookup yields CDR1 SGHTA and CDR2 FQGTGA. As DNA, the CDR3 is TGTGCCAGCAGCTTAGGGACTAGCACAGATACGCAGTATTTT. Translation: CASSLGTSTDTQYF.

The chain links TRBV5-1 to TRBJ2-7, with D possibly called TRBD1 or TRBD2 (5 bases each). V dropped 4 bases and J dropped 3 bases, with 14 bases sitting between them. This CDR3 has 14 residues. Looked up from germline, CDR1 is SGHRS and CDR2 is YFSETQ. The CDR3 here is CASSIGGGDYEQYF. The DNA of the CDR3 is TGCGCCAGCAGCATTGGGGGTGGCGACTACGAGCAGTACTTC. Using reference TRBV5-1 and TRBJ2-7 for the parts outside the CDR3, the full variable domain is KAGVTQTPRYLIKTRGQQVTLSCSPISGHRSVSWYQQTPGQGLQFLFEYFSETQRNKGNFPGRFSGRQFSNSRSEMNVSTLELGDSALYLCASSIGGGDYEQYFGPGTRLTVT.

A word on this clone: In the same sample, other DNA sequences code for this CDR3. The chain employs TRBV18 and TRBJ2-2, with D tentatively TRBD1 (5 bases). Trimming took 3 bases from V and 0 from J, leaving 8 bases between them. This CDR3 is built from 15 residues. From germline, CDR1 is KGHSH and CDR2 LQKENI. The CDR3 loop is CASSPGRANTGELFF. As DNA, the CDR3 is TGTGCCAGCTCACCCGGCAGGGCGAACACCGGGGAGCTGTTTTTT.

This clone was picked up a small number of times. The J gene is TRBJ1-2, the V gene TRBV2; the D is unclear. Trimming took 4 bases from V and 2 from J, leaving 11 bases between them. The length of the CDR3 is 14 residues. Germline V lookup: CDR1 SNHLY, CDR2 FYNNEI. The CDR3 here is CASSAGIINYGYTF. CDR3 DNA sequence: TGTGCCAGCAGTGCCGGGATAATAAACTATGGCTACACCTTC.

The count of this clone is one. The rearrangement joins TRBV30 to TRBJ2-7, with 10 bases lining up with TRBD1. CDR1 is GTSNPN and CDR2 is SVGIG in the germline V gene (reference sequence). V was pared by 1 base and J by 3 bases, with 3 bases of the junction left unmatched. The length of the CDR3 is 14 residues. The CDR3 region has the DNA TGTGCCTGGAGTGCCGGGACAGGGGACTACGAGCAGTACTTC. This codes for CAWSAGTGDYEQYF.

This clone has just a few counts. J is TRBJ1-2 and V is TRBV9; the D is unclear. Germline V CDR1 and CDR2: SGDLS, YYNGEE. V was shortened by 5 bases and J by 0 bases, with 8 bases between the two germline ends. The CDR3 totals 13 residues. Here the CDR3 DNA reads TGTGCCAGCAGTGTTGGGTCTAACTATGGCTACACCTTC. The encoded protein is CASSVGSNYGYTF.

The chain couples TRBV6-4 to TRBJ1-6; 7 bases agree with TRBD1. V was clipped by 3 bases and J by 7 bases; unmatched bases: 6. In germline, CDR1 is MRHNA, CDR2 SNTAGT. The CDR3 runs 15 residues. The CDR3 DNA sequence: TGTGCCAGCAGTGAGGAGGGGGCGAGCAATTCACCCCTCCACTTT. This translates into CASSEEGASNSPLHF.

This chain connects TRBV6-4 to TRBJ2-2, with 7 bases matching TRBD1. CDR1 and CDR2 (germline): MRHNA, SNTAGT. The length of the CDR3 is 15 residues. V gave up 6 bases and J gave up 2 bases; unmatched junction bases: 6. CDR3 residues: CASSRDSINTGELFF. The CDR3, as DNA: TGTGCCAGCAGCAGGGACAGCATAAACACCGGGGAGCTGTTTTTT.

Within the sample, this clone is medium-sized (0.01 to 0.1%). The V call is TRBV7-9, the J call TRBJ1-4; D is undetermined. Trimming took off 5 bases at V and 8 bases at J, with 6 bases between the two ends. This CDR3 spans 11 amino acids. Per germline, CDR1 SEHNR and CDR2 FQNEAQ (reference sequence). This chain's CDR3 is CASSGGEKLFF. In DNA, the CDR3 is TGTGCCAGCAGCGGCGGGGAAAAACTGTTTTTT. The whole variable domain, remainder taken from reference TRBV7-9 and TRBJ1-4, is DTGVSQNPRHKITKRGQNVTFRCDPISEHNRLYWYRQTLGQGPEFLTYFQNEAQLEKSRLLSDRFSAERPKGSFSTLEIQRTEQGDSAMYLCASSGGEKLFFGSGTQLSVL.

This clone was found a few times. The chain has TRBV7-9 and TRBJ1-1; 8 bases are a match to TRBD1. The V and J ends lost 5 bases and 6 bases, in that order; junction bases with no gene match: 5. This CDR3 has 13 amino acids. Germline CDR1 reads SEHNR; CDR2 reads FQNEAQ (reference sequence). Here the CDR3 reads CASSMTGVAEAFF. The CDR3 DNA is TGTGCCAGCAGCATGACAGGGGTGGCTGAAGCTTTCTTT.